One sample yielded the 6 T cell receptor beta chains listed below, sequenced in a study of blood T cell repertoires in COVID-19. Assay: immunoSEQ multiplex PCR; the TCRdb copy retains only in-frame clones and omits some. Found here are roughly 700,000 clones, about nine tenths of them singletons; the top ten hold around 0.3%. Sequenced: peripheral blood. These TCRs come from a woman between 18 and 29 years old with acute or convalescent COVID-19.

The V and J genes are TRBV20-1 and TRBJ1-5; 7 nucleotides agree with TRBD1. V gave up 3 bases and J gave up 3 bases; unmatched junction bases: 8. Germline-derived CDR1 and CDR2 are DFQATT and SNEGSKA (reference sequence). The CDR3 spans 15 residues. The CDR3 spells CSASKGATINQPQHF. Here the CDR3 DNA reads TGCAGTGCTAGTAAGGGGGCTACTATCAATCAGCCCCAGCATTTT.

The genes are TRBV19 and TRBJ1-4; D perhaps matches TRBD1 (5 bases). V was cut by 3 bases and J by 11 bases, with 13 bases left in between. This CDR3 region has 13 residues. Germline V gene sequence: CDR1 LNHDA, CDR2 SQIVND (reference sequence). CDR3 nucleotide sequence: TGTGCCAGTAGTATTGCGACAGCCATGAAACTGTTTTTT. Translating it yields CASSIATAMKLFF.

The chain combines TRBV7-3 with TRBJ1-1; possibly TRBD1 for D (6 bases). CDR1 SGHTA and CDR2 FQGTGA come from the germline V gene. Trimming left V 6 bases short and J 6 bases short, with 20 bases between. This CDR3 is 15 amino acids long. The chain's CDR3 is CASRLNQGPRAEAFF. The CDR3 coding sequence is TGTGCCAGCAGGCTTAATCAGGGGCCCCGTGCTGAAGCTTTCTTT.

This sequence joins TRBV12-3 or TRBV12-4 and TRBJ1-2; TRBD1 might be the D (6 bases). The V and J ends lost 7 bases and 8 bases respectively, with 17 bases between them. The CDR3 spans 13 residues. The CDR3 loop is CASTGGQGRGYTF. In DNA form, the CDR3 reads TGTGCCAGCACTGGGGGTCAGGGGCGAGGCTACACCTTC.

The rearrangement links TRBV7-8 to TRBJ2-1, with 12 bases aligning to TRBD2. The V segment lost 4 bases and the J segment 8 bases; nucleotides outside the gene matches: 12. The CDR3 extends over 17 amino acids. Germline V CDR1 and CDR2: SGHVS, FQNEAQ. The CDR3 DNA reads TGTGCCAGCAGCTCACCGGGGGCGGGACTAGCGGGTCATGAGCAGTTCTTC. It is translated as CASSSPGAGLAGHEQFF.

J is TRBJ1-2 and V is TRBV7-8; 9 nucleotides match TRBD1. J gave up 3 bases and V 1 base, and 3 bases lay outside the gene matches. The length of the CDR3 is 15 residues. The V gene's germline CDR1 is SGHVS and CDR2 FQNEAQ. The CDR3 spells CASSLVDRGDYGYTF. As DNA, the CDR3 is TGTGCCAGCAGCTTAGTGGACAGGGGTGACTATGGCTACACCTTC.